Listed below are T cell receptor beta chains from one sample, sequenced in a study of blood T cell repertoires in COVID-19. TCRdb's table, derived via immunoSEQ multiplex PCR, lists solely in-frame clones and lacks some. The sample comprises tens of thousands of clones, about 86% of which are singletons, and 4% to 5.5% rests with the top ten. Sequencing input: peripheral blood. These receptors were collected from a woman older than 75 with acute or convalescent COVID-19. CDR3s include the opening cysteine and the closing phenylalanine or tryptophan. Expanded clones are given a class, and other clones once, few, many or no size at all.

clone_size	cdr3_length	v_call	cdr3_aa
NA	15	TRBV11-2	CASSLEGADYNEQFF
NA	15	TRBV19	CASSMLAGGPYEQYF
NA	15	TRBV18	CASSKDRATNEKLFF
once	15	TRBV18	CASSPPITGNTEAFF
few	22	TRBV27	CASSSTLPSPSLNSGRRNEQFF
few	15	TRBV21-1	CASSKGVQVGGGYTF
NA	18	TRBV7-9	CASSLQGSGTGEYNEQFF
NA	13	TRBV3-1/TRBV3-2	CASTERSQNTQYF
NA	16	TRBV12-5	CASAIQGPRGANVLTF
NA	12	TRBV7-7	CASSEDRGELFF
NA	13	TRBV7-9	CASSLLAGDTQYF
NA	15	TRBV6-5	CASSTGTGENQPQHF
NA	16	TRBV19	CASSIRSGRGTDTQYF
NA	15	TRBV6-6	CASRRQGNSNQPQHF
NA	13	TRBV6-1	CASSDDRQAEAFF
many	15	TRBV6-5	CASSYLGTGDYEQYF
NA	16	TRBV4-3	CASSLGGDARTDTQYF
NA	15	TRBV5-1	CASSLSEGAIETQYF
NA	14	TRBV30	CAWSDRTGGYGYTF
NA	13	TRBV30	CAWSVRWNYGYTF
NA	14	TRBV25-1	CASSEQAGGETQYF
NA	13	TRBV2	CASSVGGWTEAFF
few	17	TRBV28	CASSLGQGFSGANVLTF
NA	16	TRBV19	CASSIATGTLNYGYTF
NA	14	TRBV6-1	CASSELGGGQPQHF
NA	14	TRBV6-6	CASSYSEVYLEAFF
NA	15	TRBV23-1	CASARDSEVNEKLFF
NA	14	TRBV19	CATISGGWSNEQFF
NA	15	TRBV5-1	CASGPDRGSGTEAFF
NA	15	TRBV5-1	CASSLPARHTYEQYF
NA	14	TRBV30	CAWRPGQINYEQYF
NA	15	TRBV9	CASSVELFRVWSQYF
NA	17	TRBV28	CASRTYTGESSYNEQFF
NA	16	TRBV7-6	CASSFGRTAFGEKLFF
NA	18	TRBV14	CASSPRGRGTSINYGYTF
NA	15	TRBV2	CASSVGQLAKNIQYF
once	14	TRBV2	CASSGQGGGNTIYF
NA	17	TRBV7-2	CASILIPAGGASQPQHF
NA	13	TRBV10-2	CASSVGGITEAFF
NA	14	TRBV3-1/TRBV3-2	CASRRLAGEETQYF
once	14	TRBV30	CAWSGGRNNQPQHF
NA	14	TRBV14	CASSLRQGPSEQYF
NA	15	TRBV5-6	CASSLGVAGDGELFF
once	15	TRBV6-5	CASTPTGGGQETQYF
NA	12	TRBV5-1	CASSTGQYGYTF
NA	16	TRBV6-1	CASSASLSSSGNTIYF